Listed below are T cell receptor beta chains from one sample, sequenced in a study of blood T cell repertoires in COVID-19. Clones were read by immunoSEQ multiplex PCR, and TCRdb kept only the in-frame ones, dropping some. This table has around 160,000 clones, 85% to 95% appearing once. The source material was peripheral blood. The receptors were gathered from an older woman with COVID-19, enrolled during active disease. CDR3s include the opening cysteine and the closing phenylalanine or tryptophan. D genes are given only for firm matches. Expanded clones get a size class; other rows say once, few or many, or leave the size out.

D: .
size: .
V: TRBV6-2/TRBV6-3
J: TRBJ2-7
DNA: TGTGCCAGCAGTTACTCGGGCTCGTCCTACGAGCAGTACTTC
CDR3: CASSYSGSSYEQYF

D: TRBD1
size: .
V: TRBV30
J: TRBJ1-5
DNA: TGTGCCTGGAGTATGGACAGGGGACAGAGTCAGCCCCAGCATTTT
CDR3: CAWSMDRGQSQPQHF

D: TRBD1
size: .
V: TRBV6-5
J: TRBJ1-2
DNA: TGTGCCAGCAGTTCCCAAGCAGGGGGTTATGGCTACACCTTC
CDR3: CASSSQAGGYGYTF

D: TRBD2
size: few
V: TRBV2
J: TRBJ2-7
DNA: TGTGCCAGCAGGCTGAGGGAGGGCTCCTACGAGCAGTACTTC
CDR3: CASRLREGSYEQYF

D: TRBD1
size: .
V: TRBV14
J: TRBJ2-7
DNA: TGTGCCAGCAAAGACAGGGTACGGGGCGAGCAGTACTTC
CDR3: CASKDRVRGEQYF

D: .
size: .
V: TRBV10-3
J: TRBJ1-3
DNA: TGTGCCATCAGTGAAGGGTGGGGCAGCTCTGGAAACACCATATATTTT
CDR3: CAISEGWGSSGNTIYF

D: .
size: .
V: TRBV5-6
J: TRBJ2-5
DNA: TGTGCCAGCAGCTTGGCCCCCCGCCCGCAGGAGACCCAGTACTTC
CDR3: CASSLAPRPQETQYF

D: TRBD1
size: .
V: TRBV4-2
J: TRBJ1-1
DNA: TGTGCCAGCAGCTTAGGACAGGGTGGGACTGAAGCTTTCTTT
CDR3: CASSLGQGGTEAFF

D: TRBD2
size: .
V: TRBV28
J: TRBJ2-2
DNA: TGTGCCAGCAGTTTATTAGCTAGCGGGGGGGCAAGTTCGTCAGCCGCCGGGGAGCTGTTTTTT
CDR3: CASSLLASGGASSSAAGELFF

D: .
size: .
V: TRBV7-9
J: TRBJ1-4
DNA: TGTGCCAGCAGCCCAGCCCCCCGGACAGCCTCTAATGAAAAACTGTTTTTT
CDR3: CASSPAPRTASNEKLFF

D: .
size: .
V: TRBV9
J: TRBJ2-1
DNA: TGTGCCAGCAGTACCCGGGTCGACAATGAGCAGTTCTTC
CDR3: CASSTRVDNEQFF

D: TRBD2
size: .
V: TRBV6-6
J: TRBJ2-7
DNA: TGTGCCAGCAGTCCAACGGGGACTAGCGGGGTCATGTACGAGCAGTACTTC
CDR3: CASSPTGTSGVMYEQYF

D: .
size: .
V: TRBV12-3/TRBV12-4
J: TRBJ1-6
DNA: TGTGCCAGCAGGACAGCTTATAATTCACCCCTCCACTTT
CDR3: CASRTAYNSPLHF

D: TRBD1
size: .
V: TRBV25-1
J: TRBJ1-2
DNA: TGTGCCAGCGGGGACAGCCCTCTAGGATATGGCTACACCTTC
CDR3: CASGDSPLGYGYTF

D: .
size: .
V: TRBV5-1
J: TRBJ1-2
DNA: TGCGCCAGCAGCTTGGGGAGGGACTATGGCTACACCTTC
CDR3: CASSLGRDYGYTF

D: .
size: .
V: TRBV5-1
J: TRBJ1-1
DNA: TGCGCCAGCAGTTCCGATAGTGGTAGGGGCACTGAAGCTTTCTTT
CDR3: CASSSDSGRGTEAFF

D: .
size: .
V: TRBV10-3
J: TRBJ1-1
DNA: TGTGCCATGAGGGACACTTTGAACACTGAAGCTTTCTTT
CDR3: CAMRDTLNTEAFF

D: TRBD1
size: .
V: TRBV3-1/TRBV3-2
J: TRBJ2-7
DNA: TGTGCCAGCAGCCAACTCGCGAAGGGGGCCGGGCGATTGACACAGTACTTC
CDR3: CASSQLAKGAGRLTQYF

D: TRBD1
size: .
V: TRBV6-5
J: TRBJ1-2
DNA: TGTGCCAGCAGTTACTTGGGGACAGGCGAATATGGCTACACCTTC
CDR3: CASSYLGTGEYGYTF

D: .
size: .
V: TRBV5-1
J: TRBJ1-4
DNA: TGCGCCAGCAGCTTGAACCCGGGGTCTGAAAAACTGTTTTTT
CDR3: CASSLNPGSEKLFF

D: .
size: .
V: TRBV19
J: TRBJ1-6
DNA: TGTGCCAGTAGTTCGAGCGGAAGGGGGTACTCACCCCTCCACTTT
CDR3: CASSSSGRGYSPLHF

D: .
size: .
V: TRBV6-2/TRBV6-3
J: TRBJ1-4
DNA: TGTGCCAGCAGTTACCCCGTGCGTACCAGGGGCACTAATGAAAAACTGTTTTTT
CDR3: CASSYPVRTRGTNEKLFF

D: .
size: .
V: TRBV5-1
J: TRBJ1-1
DNA: TGCGCCAGCCGGGAACAAGTGGGGAGCACTGAAGCTTTCTTT
CDR3: CASREQVGSTEAFF

D: TRBD1
size: once
V: TRBV5-5
J: TRBJ1-2
DNA: TGTGCCAGCAGCTTGGGGACAGGGACGGTTTCAGGGGGCTACACCTTC
CDR3: CASSLGTGTVSGGYTF

D: TRBD1
size: .
V: TRBV5-1
J: TRBJ2-7
DNA: TGCGCCAGCAGCTGGGGACAGGGGCCCTACGAGCAGTACTTC
CDR3: CASSWGQGPYEQYF

D: .
size: .
V: TRBV27
J: TRBJ1-1
DNA: TGTGCCCCGTCCCTAGTGGTGAACACTGAAGCTTTCTTT
CDR3: CAPSLVVNTEAFF

D: .
size: .
V: TRBV7-2
J: TRBJ1-1
DNA: TGTGCCAGCAGCTGGCAGGGAAACACTGAAGCTTTCTTT
CDR3: CASSWQGNTEAFF

D: .
size: .
V: TRBV21-1
J: TRBJ2-7
DNA: TGTGCCAGCACCCTCATCGGAGGACAGTTCTACGAGCAGTACTTC
CDR3: CASTLIGGQFYEQYF

D: .
size: .
V: TRBV11-2
J: TRBJ2-7
DNA: TGTGCCAGCAGCCAACTCACAGGGTTGAGATCCTACGAGCAGTACTTC
CDR3: CASSQLTGLRSYEQYF

D: .
size: .
V: TRBV20-1
J: TRBJ1-2
DNA: TGCAGTGCTAGAGACATCAGTGGCTACACCTTC
CDR3: CSARDISGYTF

D: TRBD1
size: .
V: TRBV7-8
J: TRBJ1-2
DNA: TGTGCCAGCAGCTACATCCGTTCCGGGACAGGAATAAATGGCTACACCTTC
CDR3: CASSYIRSGTGINGYTF

D: TRBD1
size: .
V: TRBV7-2
J: TRBJ1-4
DNA: TGTGCCAGCAGCCCCGACAGGGGTGAAAAACTGTTTTTT
CDR3: CASSPDRGEKLFF

D: .
size: .
V: TRBV6-2/TRBV6-3
J: TRBJ2-3
DNA: TGTGCCAGCAGTTACTCGATCTACGGGGGGCGAAGTGTTTCAGATACGCAGTATTTT
CDR3: CASSYSIYGGRSVSDTQYF

D: .
size: .
V: TRBV19
J: TRBJ1-1
DNA: TGTGCCAGTAGTATTATTCTGGTGGCGAACACTGAAGCTTTCTTT
CDR3: CASSIILVANTEAFF

D: .
size: .
V: TRBV6-1
J: TRBJ2-4
DNA: TGTGCCAGCAGTGAAGGACTAGCCAAAAACATTCAGTACTTC
CDR3: CASSEGLAKNIQYF

D: .
size: .
V: TRBV4-3
J: TRBJ1-2
DNA: TGCGCCAGCAGCCAAGACAGGGTGATCTATGGCTACACCTTC
CDR3: CASSQDRVIYGYTF

D: .
size: .
V: TRBV29-1
J: TRBJ1-2
DNA: TGCAGCGTACTGGACAGTTATAACTATGGCTACACCTTC
CDR3: CSVLDSYNYGYTF

D: TRBD1
size: .
V: TRBV6-1
J: TRBJ1-2
DNA: TGTGCCAGCAGTGAAGGACAGGGGGGTGGCTACACCTTC
CDR3: CASSEGQGGGYTF

D: .
size: .
V: TRBV19
J: TRBJ2-3
DNA: TGTGCCAGCACCTTTGGAGGAGATACGCAGTATTTT
CDR3: CASTFGGDTQYF

D: TRBD1
size: few
V: TRBV6-2/TRBV6-3
J: TRBJ1-1
DNA: TGTGCCAGCAGTTACGGGGACAGGGATTGGGACACTGAAGCTTTCTTT
CDR3: CASSYGDRDWDTEAFF

D: .
size: .
V: TRBV7-2
J: TRBJ1-1
DNA: TGTGCCAGCAGCTTCCGGGCGGGGGAGACTGAAGCTTTCTTT
CDR3: CASSFRAGETEAFF

D: .
size: .
V: TRBV18
J: TRBJ1-3
DNA: TGTGCCAGCTCACTTCGACAGGAATCGGGAAACACCATATATTTT
CDR3: CASSLRQESGNTIYF

D: TRBD1
size: .
V: TRBV19
J: TRBJ1-1
DNA: TGTGCCAGTAGGGGACAGGGGAACACTGAAGCTTTCTTT
CDR3: CASRGQGNTEAFF

D: TRBD2
size: .
V: TRBV11-2
J: TRBJ2-3
DNA: TGTGCCAGCAGTTTCATAGCGGGGGGCACAGATACGCAGTATTTT
CDR3: CASSFIAGGTDTQYF

D: TRBD1
size: .
V: TRBV6-2/TRBV6-3
J: TRBJ1-5
DNA: TGTGCCAGCAGTTATAACAAGGACAGGATTAATCAGCCCCAGCATTTT
CDR3: CASSYNKDRINQPQHF

D: .
size: .
V: TRBV5-1
J: TRBJ2-7
DNA: TGCGCCAGCAGCTGGGGTACACAACAGGGCCACGAGCAGTACTTC
CDR3: CASSWGTQQGHEQYF

D: .
size: .
V: TRBV19
J: TRBJ2-7
DNA: TGTGCCAGTAGTAATTCGGTGAGGCTCGAGCAGTACTTC
CDR3: CASSNSVRLEQYF

D: TRBD2
size: .
V: TRBV27
J: TRBJ2-7
DNA: TGTGCCAGCAGTTTGGGGGGGATTGGGTACGAGCAGTACTTC
CDR3: CASSLGGIGYEQYF

D: TRBD1
size: .
V: TRBV7-2
J: TRBJ1-1
DNA: TGTGCCAGCAGCTATAGCGAAACAGGGGGCACTGAAGCTTTCTTT
CDR3: CASSYSETGGTEAFF

D: .
size: .
V: TRBV6-5
J: TRBJ1-2
DNA: TGTGCCAGCAGAGAGTCCAGGTTCTCCCACTATGGCTACACCTTC
CDR3: CASRESRFSHYGYTF